The 9 T cell receptor beta chains reported below all come from one sample, sequenced in a study of cytomegalovirus exposure and HLA in healthy donors. Data came from immunoSEQ multiplex PCR; TCRdb stores just in-frame clones and leaves some out. This sample has about 220,000 clones, with roughly 88% found just once. Sequencing input: PBMCs. Receptors originate from a woman younger than 30 in good health and CMV-seronegative.

The rearrangement links TRBV7-2 to TRBJ2-7, with D perhaps TRBD1 (6 bases). The germline V and J ends were trimmed by 0 bases and 6 bases, with 9 bases remaining between them. Germline assignment: CDR1 SGHTA and CDR2 FQGNSA. This CDR3 is built from 13 residues. The CDR3 coding sequence is TGTGCCAGCAGCTTAGCTGGGGGCGGCGAGCAGTACTTC. The encoded protein is CASSLAGGGEQYF.

The chain links TRBV15 to TRBJ2-7; D possibly corresponds to TRBD2 (6 bases). Trimming took off 0 bases at V and 3 bases at J, with 18 bases between the two ends. This CDR3 contains 17 residues. Germline assignment: CDR1 LNHNV and CDR2 YYDKDF (reference sequence). CDR3 in DNA: TGTGCCACCAGCAGAGATGCCCCACTCCGGGACTTCTACGAGCAGTACTTC. Its protein product is CATSRDAPLRDFYEQYF.

The chain links TRBV7-2 to TRBJ1-1; 8 bases fit TRBD1. The germline gives CDR1 SGHTA, CDR2 FQGNSA. The V segment lost 5 bases and the J segment 2 bases; nucleotides outside the gene matches: 7. This CDR3 has 15 residues. DNA for the CDR3: TGTGCCAGCAGCAAACCAGGGGGCTCTAACACTGAAGCTTTCTTT. It is translated as CASSKPGGSNTEAFF.

The chain employs TRBV6-5 and TRBJ1-2; D unclear. Trimming shortened V by 7 bases and J by 0 bases, and 15 bases separated the two germline ends. Germline CDR1 reads MNHEY; CDR2 reads SVGAGI. The length of the CDR3 is 15 residues. The CDR3: CASTRMGRANYGYTF. The CDR3 DNA is TGTGCCAGCACCCGTATGGGGAGAGCTAACTATGGCTACACCTTC.

This clone was seen just once. CDR3 loop: CASSSGWETQYF. CDR3 coding DNA: TGTGCCAGCAGCTCCGGTTGGGAGACCCAGTACTTC. This chain uses TRBV7-9 with TRBJ2-5; D unclear. Per germline, CDR1 SEHNR and CDR2 FQNEAQ (reference sequence). This CDR3 spans 12 amino acids. Trimming pared 4 bases from V and 5 bases from J, leaving 8 bases between. Full variable domain (outside the CDR3, taken from reference TRBV7-9 and TRBJ2-5): DTGVSQNPRHKITKRGQNVTFRCDPISEHNRLYWYRQTLGQGPEFLTYFQNEAQLEKSRLLSDRFSAERPKGSFSTLEIQRTEQGDSAMYLCASSSGWETQYFGPGTRLLVL.

The chain is built from TRBV9 and TRBJ2-1; the D gene is possibly TRBD2 (6 bases). V was trimmed by 4 bases and J by 1 base, leaving 9 bases between them. This CDR3 has 14 amino acids. Germline V lookup: CDR1 SGDLS, CDR2 YYNGEE. In DNA form, the CDR3 reads TGTGCCAGCAGCCCGGGGAGGTCCTACAATGAGCAGTTCTTC. Translating it yields CASSPGRSYNEQFF.

The CDR3 spells CATRRTGLAGGTEQFF. CDR3 sequence (DNA): TGTGCCACCAGAAGGACCGGACTAGCGGGTGGCACTGAGCAGTTCTTC. This rearrangement joins TRBV15 to TRBJ2-1; TRBD2 matches 11 bases. Germline V gene sequence: CDR1 LNHNV, CDR2 YYDKDF (reference sequence). There are 16 residues in the CDR3. The V gene end was trimmed by 6 bases and the J gene end by 9 bases; junction bases not matched to a gene: 13.

CDR3 protein: CASSESPVFGSREQYF. Here the CDR3 DNA reads TGTGCCAGCAGTGAGTCTCCTGTCTTCGGGTCGAGGGAGCAGTACTTC. This chain joins TRBV2 and TRBJ2-7; D is undetermined. The germline V and J ends were trimmed by 3 bases and 7 bases, with 22 bases remaining between them. Germline V CDR1 and CDR2: SNHLY, FYNNEI. CDR3 length: 16 residues. The variable domain in full, completed from reference TRBV2 and TRBJ2-7, reads EPEVTQTPSHQVTQMGQEVILRCVPISNHLYFYWYRQILGQKVEFLVSFYNNEISEKSEIFDDQFSVERPDGSNFTLKIRSTKLEDSAMYFCASSESPVFGSREQYFGPGTRLTVT.

The chain carries TRBV7-8 and TRBJ2-1, with D maybe TRBD2 (13 bases). The V gene lost 5 bases and the J gene lost 9 bases, with 29 bases spanning the gap. Germline values: CDR1 SGHVS, CDR2 FQNEAQ. CDR3 length: 18 amino acids. CDR3 residues: CASSRDRGRLAGGSEQFF. CDR3 nucleotides: TGTGCCAGCAGCCGGGACAGGGGGCGACTAGCGGGAGGTAGTGAGCAGTTCTTC.